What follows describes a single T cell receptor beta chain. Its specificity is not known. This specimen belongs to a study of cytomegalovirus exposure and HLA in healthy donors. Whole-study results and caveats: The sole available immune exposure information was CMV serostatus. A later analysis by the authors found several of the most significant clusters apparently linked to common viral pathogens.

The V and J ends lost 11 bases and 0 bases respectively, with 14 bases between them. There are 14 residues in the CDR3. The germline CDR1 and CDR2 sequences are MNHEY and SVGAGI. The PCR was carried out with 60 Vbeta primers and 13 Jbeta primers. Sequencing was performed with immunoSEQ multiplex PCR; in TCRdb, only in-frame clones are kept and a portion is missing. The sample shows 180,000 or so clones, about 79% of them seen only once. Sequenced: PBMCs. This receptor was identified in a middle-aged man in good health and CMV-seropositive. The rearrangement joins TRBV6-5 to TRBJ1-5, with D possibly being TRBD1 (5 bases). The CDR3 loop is CALDSPHSNQPQHF. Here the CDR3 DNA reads TGTGCCCTTGACAGTCCTCATAGCAATCAGCCCCAGCATTTT.